The 12 T cell receptor beta chains below all came from one sample that was sequenced in a study (dated by TCRdb to the mid-2010s). Libraries were built with 5' RACE. Sequenced on an Illumina MiSeq. TCRdb took the public reads, trimmed them with fastp at Q25, ran MiXCR for clone calling and kept in-frame beta chains. Every distinct CDR3 protein forms one entry, paired with its most common genes and DNA. Present in this sample are about 42,000 distinct CDR3 sequences, approximately 22% of which were seen just once. The ten biggest clones cover around 4% of the sample. Cells that were CD4+CD25+CD127-/low were the ones isolated as Tregs. The source material was Tregs sorted from blood. Receptors were obtained from a female donor with breast cancer.

With respect to this clonotype: Sequence at one end of the junction differs from germline and may be a read error. In DNA form, the CDR3 reads TGTGCCAGCAGCTTAGTGGGTACTGGCTACACCTTC. Its translation is CASSLVGTGYTF. The V and J genes are TRBV12-3 or TRBV12-4 and TRBJ1-2; unclear D gene. This CDR3 has 12 amino acids.

The V and J genes are TRBV6-1 and TRBJ1-5, with a tentative D call TRBD1 (6 bases). CDR1 is MNHNS, CDR2 SASEGT, per germline. The CDR3 totals 15 residues. The V gene lost 2 bases and the J gene lost 2 bases, with 10 bases spanning the gap. As DNA, the CDR3 is TGTGCCAGCAGTGAAAATAAGGGGGGCAATCAGCCCCAGCATTTT. It yields the protein CASSENKGGNQPQHF.

In its sample, this clonotype was seen many times. The J gene is TRBJ2-7, the V gene TRBV27; 7 bases are a match to TRBD2. CDR1 is MNHEY, CDR2 SMNVEV, per germline (reference sequence). The V segment lost 2 bases and the J segment 1 base; nucleotides outside the gene matches: 17. This CDR3 contains 19 residues. CDR3 loop: CASSLRGVMAGVRSYEQYF. Written as DNA, the CDR3 is TGTGCCAGCAGTTTAAGGGGTGTGATGGCGGGAGTCCGATCCTACGAGCAGTACTTC.

Of note for this clonotype: A much larger clone differs by one base, so this may be a read error. The CDR3 DNA reads TGCAGCGTTGCCAGGAGGGATATGACAACTGAAGCTTTCTTT. Amino acid sequence: CSVARRDMTTEAFF. The chain recombines TRBV29-1 with TRBJ1-1; D is ambiguous. Germline V lookup: CDR1 SQVTM, CDR2 ANQGSEA. The CDR3 spans 14 residues. V was shortened by 4 bases and J by 5 bases, with 17 bases between the two germline ends.

This clonotype was recorded many times. V and J are TRBV7-3 and TRBJ2-1; a possible D gene is TRBD2 (5 bases). V was clipped by 8 bases and J by 0 bases, with 14 bases between them. This CDR3 comprises 15 residues. Germline CDR1 SGHTA, CDR2 FQGTGA. The CDR3 loop is CASPKEDFSYNEQFF. The CDR3 DNA follows: TGTGCCAGCCCCAAGGAGGACTTCTCCTACAATGAGCAGTTCTTC.

In this sample, this clonotype turned up many times. V is TRBV9 and J is TRBJ2-1; the match to TRBD1 covers 10 bases. CDR3 size: 17 residues. The germline V gene has CDR1 SGDLS and CDR2 YYNGEE. Losses at the gene ends were 3 bases for V and 3 bases for J; bases not matched to a gene: 9. In nucleotides, the CDR3 is TGTGCCAGCAGCGACAACCCGACAGGGGGCGTCTACAATGAGCAGTTCTTC. Translating gives CASSDNPTGGVYNEQFF.

Points on this clonotype: Just one base apart from a much larger clone, this may be a read error. The gene calls are TRBV2 and TRBJ2-2; no definite D call. The CDR3 spans 14 residues. In germline, CDR1 is SNHLY, CDR2 FYNNEI. V lost 11 bases, J lost 0 bases, and 13 bases lay in between. This CDR3 reads CACITATNTGELFF. The CDR3 DNA reads as TGTGCCTGCATTACGGCCACGAACACCGGGGAGCTGTTTTTT.

As regards this clonotype: A much larger clone differs by one base, so this may be a read error. The CDR3 does not end in the conserved phenylalanine or tryptophan, so this is likely a read error. This rearrangement joins TRBV30 to TRBJ2-1, with D perhaps matching TRBD2 (6 bases). Deletions cut 2 bases from V and 6 bases from J, with 14 bases between. Germline loops: CDR1 GTSNPN, CDR2 SVGIG (reference sequence). This CDR3 comprises 14 residues. The CDR3 spells CAWSPAEGSNEQFS. In DNA form, the CDR3 reads TGTGCCTGGAGTCCGGCGGAGGGGAGCAATGAGCAGTTCTCC.

To note about this clonotype: A read error may be the cause here, since a much bigger clone is one base away. The chain recombines TRBV4-1 with TRBJ2-7, with D hard to call. Germline CDR1 is MGHRA and CDR2 is YSYEKL. The CDR3 consists of 13 residues. CDR3 sequence (DNA): TGCACCAGCAGTAGAGACGCCGCCTACGAGCAGTACTTC. Residues: CTSSRDAAYEQYF.

The chain is built from TRBV2 and TRBJ2-7, with 9 bases that match TRBD1. The V segment lost 8 bases and the J segment 6 bases; nucleotides outside the gene matches: 14. The V gene's germline CDR1 is SNHLY and CDR2 FYNNEI. The CDR3 spans 15 residues. CDR3 in amino acids: CASGNTGTGTGEQYF. The CDR3 nucleotides read TGTGCCAGCGGTAACACCGGGACAGGGACGGGCGAGCAGTACTTC.

In this sample, this clonotype turned up many times. This chain's CDR3 is CSAPLLRGETQYF. CDR3 sequence (DNA): TGCAGTGCTCCTCTGCTCCGAGGGGAGACCCAGTACTTC. V is TRBV20-1 and J is TRBJ2-5; D may be TRBD2 (5 bases). CDR3 size: 13 residues. V was shortened by 5 bases and J by 5 bases, with 15 bases between the two germline ends. CDR1 DFQATT and CDR2 SNEGSKA come from the germline V gene (reference sequence).

Worth noting for this clonotype: This may stem from a read error, because a much larger clone lies one nucleotide away. The V and J genes are TRBV9 and TRBJ1-1; D may be TRBD1 (5 bases). Per the germline V gene, CDR1 is SGDLS and CDR2 is YYNGEE. The CDR3 covers 15 residues. The CDR3 region is CAGSVSGWTNTEAFF. As DNA, the CDR3 is TGTGCCGGCAGCGTGTCAGGGTGGACGAACACTGAAGCTTTCTTT.